The present T cell receptor beta chain was sequenced within a study of T cells after somatic rescue of genetic block. This clone turned up a few times. Its ends do not fully match the called genes, so a read error is possible. Profiled with immunoSEQ multiplex PCR; TCRdb holds only in-frame clones, not every one. The table lists about 88,000 clones, 75% to 90% of them singletons. This CDR3 is built from 14 residues. The germline V gene encodes CDR1 MNHEY and CDR2 SMNVEV (reference sequence). The V gene is TRBV27, the J gene TRBJ1-5, with TRBD1 identical over 11 bases. The sequence came from a woman younger than 35. Input material: peripheral blood mononuclear cells (PBMCs). CDR3 bases: TGTGCCAGCAGTTGGACAGGGGGCAACCAGCCCCAGCATTTT. The encoded protein is CASSWTGGNQPQHF.